This passage covers 6 T cell receptor beta chains from one sample sequenced in a study of blood T cell repertoires in COVID-19. The table came from immunoSEQ multiplex PCR; TCRdb's copy has only in-frame clones and leaves some out. This table has fewer than 120,000 clones, 88% appearing once. Sequenced: peripheral blood. The receptors come from a woman between 45 and 65 years old with acute or convalescent COVID-19.

The chain employs TRBV6-2 or TRBV6-3 and TRBJ1-2; D is undetermined. The V and J ends lost 5 bases and 8 bases respectively, with 24 bases between them. The CDR3 spans 16 residues. CDR1 and CDR2 from the germline V gene are MNHEY and SVGEGT. CDR3 in amino acids: CASSLGERPYLRGYTF. CDR3 nucleotide sequence: TGTGCCAGCAGTCTGGGCGAGAGACCGTACCTTCGCGGCTACACCTTC.

This clone was seen once. The chain couples TRBV6-6 to TRBJ2-7, with TRBD1 identical over 7 bases. CDR1 is MNHNY and CDR2 is SVGAGI in the germline V gene (reference sequence). The CDR3 contains 17 residues. With 10 bases clipped from V and 0 bases from J, the junction kept 18 bases outside the gene matches. CDR3 sequence reads: CATTRRGTGAYSYEQYF. The CDR3 DNA reads TGTGCCACCACTCGCCGGGGTACAGGGGCCTACTCCTACGAGCAGTACTTC.

In this sample, this clone turned up a few times. This rearrangement joins TRBV11-2 to TRBJ2-7; D is ambiguous. CDR1 is SGHAT and CDR2 is FQNNGV in the germline V gene. The CDR3 sequence is 14 residues long. V was trimmed by 3 bases and J by 3 bases, leaving 12 bases between them. CDR3 DNA: TGTGCCAGCAGCTTTGTCTCGGCAGGCTACGAGCAGTACTTC. This gives the protein CASSFVSAGYEQYF.

The sample holds one count of this clone. This chain links TRBV18 with TRBJ1-1, with D maybe TRBD1 (6 bases). V gave up 2 bases and J gave up 1 base, with 8 bases separating them. Per germline, CDR1 KGHSH and CDR2 LQKENI. The CDR3 sequence is 14 residues long. CDR3 sequence reads: CASSPGGSNTEAFF. Written as DNA, the CDR3 is TGTGCCAGCTCACCAGGGGGCTCGAACACTGAAGCTTTCTTT.

J is TRBJ1-4 and V is TRBV27, with TRBD1 matching over 7 bases. The CDR3 is 14 amino acids. In germline, CDR1 is MNHEY, CDR2 SMNVEV (reference sequence). V shed 2 bases and J 10 bases; nucleotides not matched to a gene: 7. The CDR3 protein is CASSLGQGDRKLFF. Written as DNA, the CDR3 is TGTGCCAGCAGTTTAGGGCAGGGGGATCGAAAACTGTTTTTT.

The V gene is TRBV19, the J gene TRBJ2-1; 8 bases line up with TRBD2. With V trimmed by 0 bases and J by 8 bases, 6 bases remained unmatched. Germline V gene data show CDR1 as LNHDA and CDR2 as SQIVND (reference sequence). This CDR3 spans 15 amino acids. Here the CDR3 DNA reads TGTGCCAGTAGTATAGACGGCGGGAGGTGGTATGAGCAGTTCTTC. The encoded protein is CASSIDGGRWYEQFF.